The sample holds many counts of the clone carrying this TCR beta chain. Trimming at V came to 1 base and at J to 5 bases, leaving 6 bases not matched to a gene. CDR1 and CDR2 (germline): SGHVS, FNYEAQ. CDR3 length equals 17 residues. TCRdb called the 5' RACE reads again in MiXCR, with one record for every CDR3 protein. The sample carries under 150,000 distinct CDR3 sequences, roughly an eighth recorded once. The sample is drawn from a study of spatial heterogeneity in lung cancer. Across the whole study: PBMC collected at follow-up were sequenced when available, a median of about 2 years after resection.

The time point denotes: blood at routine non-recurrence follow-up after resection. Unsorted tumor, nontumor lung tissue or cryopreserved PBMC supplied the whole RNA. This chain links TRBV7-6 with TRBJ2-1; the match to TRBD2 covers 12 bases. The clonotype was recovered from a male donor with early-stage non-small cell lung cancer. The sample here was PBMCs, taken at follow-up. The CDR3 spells CASSLGGLAGRNNEQFF. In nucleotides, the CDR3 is TGTGCCAGCAGCTTAGGAGGACTAGCGGGGCGAAACAATGAGCAGTTCTTC.